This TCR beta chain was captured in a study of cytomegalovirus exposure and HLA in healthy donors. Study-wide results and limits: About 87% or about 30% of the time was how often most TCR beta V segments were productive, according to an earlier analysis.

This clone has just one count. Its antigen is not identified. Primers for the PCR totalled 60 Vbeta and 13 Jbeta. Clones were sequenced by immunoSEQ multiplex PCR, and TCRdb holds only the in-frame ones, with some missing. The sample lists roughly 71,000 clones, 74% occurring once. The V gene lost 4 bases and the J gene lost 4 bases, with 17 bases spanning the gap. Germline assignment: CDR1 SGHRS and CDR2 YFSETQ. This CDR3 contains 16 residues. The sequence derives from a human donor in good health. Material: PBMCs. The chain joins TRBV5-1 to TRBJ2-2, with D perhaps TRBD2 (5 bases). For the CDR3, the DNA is TGCGCCAGCAGCCTCGGCGGACTCATGGGCACCGGGGAGCTGTTTTTT. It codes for CASSLGGLMGTGELFF. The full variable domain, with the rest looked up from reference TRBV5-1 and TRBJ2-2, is KAGVTQTPRYLIKTRGQQVTLSCSPISGHRSVSWYQQTPGQGLQFLFEYFSETQRNKGNFPGRFSGRQFSNSRSEMNVSTLELGDSALYLCASSLGGLMGTGELFFGEGSRLTVL.